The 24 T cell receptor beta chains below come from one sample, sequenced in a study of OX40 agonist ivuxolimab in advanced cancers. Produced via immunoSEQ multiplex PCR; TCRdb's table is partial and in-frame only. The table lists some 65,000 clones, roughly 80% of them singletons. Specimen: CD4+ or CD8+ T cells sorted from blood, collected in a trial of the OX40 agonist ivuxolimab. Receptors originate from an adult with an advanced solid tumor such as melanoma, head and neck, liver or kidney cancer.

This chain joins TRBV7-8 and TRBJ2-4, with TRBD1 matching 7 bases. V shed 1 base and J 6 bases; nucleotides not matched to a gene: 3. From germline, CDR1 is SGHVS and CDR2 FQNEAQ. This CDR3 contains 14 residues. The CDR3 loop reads CASSLGRDRNIQYF. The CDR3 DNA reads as TGTGCCAGCAGCTTAGGACGGGACAGAAACATTCAGTACTTC.

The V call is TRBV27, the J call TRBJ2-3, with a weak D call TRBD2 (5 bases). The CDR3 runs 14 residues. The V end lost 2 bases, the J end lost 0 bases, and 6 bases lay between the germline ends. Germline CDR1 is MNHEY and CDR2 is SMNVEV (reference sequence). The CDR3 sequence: CASSLSGSTDTQYF. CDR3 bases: TGTGCCAGCAGTTTAAGCGGCAGCACAGATACGCAGTATTTT.

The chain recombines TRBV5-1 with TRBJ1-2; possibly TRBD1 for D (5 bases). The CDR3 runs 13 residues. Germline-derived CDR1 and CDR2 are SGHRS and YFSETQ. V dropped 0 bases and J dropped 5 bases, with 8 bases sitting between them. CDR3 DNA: TGCGCCAGCAGCTTGGGACAGTTTTATGGCTACACCTTC. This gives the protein CASSLGQFYGYTF. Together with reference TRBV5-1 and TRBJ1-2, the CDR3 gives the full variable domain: KAGVTQTPRYLIKTRGQQVTLSCSPISGHRSVSWYQQTPGQGLQFLFEYFSETQRNKGNFPGRFSGRQFSNSRSEMNVSTLELGDSALYLCASSLGQFYGYTFGSGTRLTVV.

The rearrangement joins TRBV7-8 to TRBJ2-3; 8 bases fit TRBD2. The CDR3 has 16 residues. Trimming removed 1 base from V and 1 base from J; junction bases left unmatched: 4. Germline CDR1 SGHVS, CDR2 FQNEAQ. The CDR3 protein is CASSLESRGGTDTQYF. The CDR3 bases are TGTGCCAGCAGCTTAGAGTCGCGGGGGGGCACAGATACGCAGTATTTT.

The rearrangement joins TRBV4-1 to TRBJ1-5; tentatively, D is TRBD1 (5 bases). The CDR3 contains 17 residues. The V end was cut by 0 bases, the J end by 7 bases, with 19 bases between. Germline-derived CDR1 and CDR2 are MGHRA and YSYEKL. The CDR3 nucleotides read TGCGCCAGCAGCCAAGATTCCTCGGGGACTCGCCTACAGCCCCAGCATTTT. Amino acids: CASSQDSSGTRLQPQHF.

The CDR3 loop reads CASSEQGYGNQPQHF. DNA of the CDR3: TGTGCCAGCAGTGAACAGGGGTATGGCAATCAGCCCCAGCATTTT. V and J are TRBV6-1 and TRBJ1-5, with D perhaps matching TRBD1 (6 bases). The CDR3 is 15 residues long. Germline lookup yields CDR1 MNHNS and CDR2 SASEGT. Trimming took off 2 bases at V and 2 bases at J, with 10 bases between the two ends.

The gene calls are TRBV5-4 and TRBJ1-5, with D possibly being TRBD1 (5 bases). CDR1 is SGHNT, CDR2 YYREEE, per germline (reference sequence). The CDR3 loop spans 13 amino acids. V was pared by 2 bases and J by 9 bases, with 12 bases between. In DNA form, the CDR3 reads TGTGCCAGCAGCTTCGGGGGGATGGTGCCCCAGCATTTT. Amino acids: CASSFGGMVPQHF.

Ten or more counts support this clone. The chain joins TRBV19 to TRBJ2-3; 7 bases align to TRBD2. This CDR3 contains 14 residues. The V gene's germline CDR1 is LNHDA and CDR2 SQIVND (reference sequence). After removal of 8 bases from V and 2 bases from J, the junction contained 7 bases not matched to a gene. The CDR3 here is CASGRGGPTDTQYF. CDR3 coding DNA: TGTGCCAGTGGCCGCGGGGGACCCACAGATACGCAGTATTTT.

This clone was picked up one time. CDR3 region: CASSLWASAGTDTQYF. The CDR3 coding sequence is TGTGCCAGCAGCTTGTGGGCTAGCGCGGGCACAGATACGCAGTATTTT. The chain joins TRBV5-4 to TRBJ2-3; tentatively, D is TRBD2 (6 bases). Per the germline V gene, CDR1 is SGHNT and CDR2 is YYREEE (reference sequence). V was clipped by 1 base and J by 1 base, with 13 bases between them. The CDR3 has 16 residues.

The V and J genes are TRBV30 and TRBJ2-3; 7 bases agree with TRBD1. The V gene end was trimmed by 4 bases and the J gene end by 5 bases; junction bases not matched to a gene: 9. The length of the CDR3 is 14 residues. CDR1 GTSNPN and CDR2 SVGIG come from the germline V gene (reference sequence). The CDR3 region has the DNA TGTGCCTGGATCCTACAGGGGTCGTTAGATACGCAGTATTTT. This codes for CAWILQGSLDTQYF. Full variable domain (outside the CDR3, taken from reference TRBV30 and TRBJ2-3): SQTIHQWPATLVQPVGSPLSLECTVEGTSNPNLYWYRQAAGRGLQLLFYSVGIGQISSEVPQNLSASRPQDRQFILSSKKLLLSDSGFYLCAWILQGSLDTQYFGPGTRLTVL.

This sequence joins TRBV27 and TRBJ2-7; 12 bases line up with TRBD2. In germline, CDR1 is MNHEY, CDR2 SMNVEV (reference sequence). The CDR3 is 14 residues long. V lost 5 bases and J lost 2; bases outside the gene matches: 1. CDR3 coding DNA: TGTGCCAGCAGTCGGACTAGCGGGACCTACGAGCAGTACTTC. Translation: CASSRTSGTYEQYF.

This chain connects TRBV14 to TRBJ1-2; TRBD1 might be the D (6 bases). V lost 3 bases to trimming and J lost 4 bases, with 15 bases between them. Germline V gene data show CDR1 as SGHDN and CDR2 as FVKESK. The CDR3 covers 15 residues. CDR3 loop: CASSQQQGIGYGYTF. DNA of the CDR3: TGTGCCAGCAGCCAGCAACAGGGAATCGGCTATGGCTACACCTTC.

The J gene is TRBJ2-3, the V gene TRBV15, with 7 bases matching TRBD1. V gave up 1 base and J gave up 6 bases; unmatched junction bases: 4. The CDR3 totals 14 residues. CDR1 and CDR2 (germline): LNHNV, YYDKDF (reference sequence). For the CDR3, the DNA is TGTGCCACCAGCAGAGGGACAGGTGGCGATACGCAGTATTTT. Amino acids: CATSRGTGGDTQYF. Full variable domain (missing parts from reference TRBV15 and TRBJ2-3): DAMVIQNPRYQVTQFGKPVTLSCSQTLNHNVMYWYQQKSSQAPKLLFHYYDKDFNNEADTPDNFQSRRPNTSFCFLDIRSPGLGDTAMYLCATSRGTGGDTQYFGPGTRLTVL.

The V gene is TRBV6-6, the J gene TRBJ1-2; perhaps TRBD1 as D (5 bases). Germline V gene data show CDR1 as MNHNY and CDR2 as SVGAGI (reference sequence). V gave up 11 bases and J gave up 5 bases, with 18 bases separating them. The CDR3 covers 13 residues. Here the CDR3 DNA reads TGTGCCGCCTGGGGCGGCCCTGGGTATGGCTACACCTTC. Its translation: CAAWGGPGYGYTF.

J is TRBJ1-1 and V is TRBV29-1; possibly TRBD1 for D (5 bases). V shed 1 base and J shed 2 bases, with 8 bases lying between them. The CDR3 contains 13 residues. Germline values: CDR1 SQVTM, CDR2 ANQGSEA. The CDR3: CSVEAQDNTEAFF. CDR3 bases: TGCAGCGTTGAAGCACAGGATAACACTGAAGCTTTCTTT.

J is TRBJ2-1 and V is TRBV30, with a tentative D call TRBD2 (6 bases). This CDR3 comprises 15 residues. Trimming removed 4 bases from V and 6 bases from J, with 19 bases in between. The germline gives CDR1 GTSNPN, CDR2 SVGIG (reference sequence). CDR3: CAWTSKGLPPNEQFF. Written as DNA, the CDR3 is TGTGCCTGGACCTCAAAGGGACTGCCCCCCAATGAGCAGTTCTTC.

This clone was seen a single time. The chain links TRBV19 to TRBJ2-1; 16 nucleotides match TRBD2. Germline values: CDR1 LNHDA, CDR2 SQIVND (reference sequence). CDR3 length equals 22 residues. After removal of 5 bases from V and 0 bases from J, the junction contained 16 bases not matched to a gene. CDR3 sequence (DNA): TGTGCCAGTAGTTCACCCACGGGACTAGCGGGAGGGCCTCGAAGCTCCTACAATGAGCAGTTCTTC. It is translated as CASSSPTGLAGGPRSSYNEQFF.

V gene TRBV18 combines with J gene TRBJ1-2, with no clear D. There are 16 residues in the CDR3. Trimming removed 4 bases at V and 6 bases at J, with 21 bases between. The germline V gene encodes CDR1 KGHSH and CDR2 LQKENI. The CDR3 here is CASSLDGLSRGDGYTF. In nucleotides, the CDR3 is TGTGCCAGCTCACTAGACGGACTCTCCCGCGGGGATGGCTACACCTTC.

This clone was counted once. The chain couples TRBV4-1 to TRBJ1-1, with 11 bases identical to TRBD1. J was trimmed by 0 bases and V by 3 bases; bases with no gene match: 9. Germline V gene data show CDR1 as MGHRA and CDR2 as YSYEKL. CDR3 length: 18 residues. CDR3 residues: CASSQGQGGYSMNTEAFF. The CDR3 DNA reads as TGCGCCAGCAGCCAGGGACAGGGGGGCTACTCTATGAACACTGAAGCTTTCTTT.

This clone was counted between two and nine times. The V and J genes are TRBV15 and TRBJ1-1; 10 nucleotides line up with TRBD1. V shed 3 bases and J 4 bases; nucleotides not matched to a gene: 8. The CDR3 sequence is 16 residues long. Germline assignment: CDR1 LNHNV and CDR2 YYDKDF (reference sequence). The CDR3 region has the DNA TGTGCCACCAGCAGGCCCCCGGGACAGGGGCCCACTGAAGCTTTCTTT. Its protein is CATSRPPGQGPTEAFF.

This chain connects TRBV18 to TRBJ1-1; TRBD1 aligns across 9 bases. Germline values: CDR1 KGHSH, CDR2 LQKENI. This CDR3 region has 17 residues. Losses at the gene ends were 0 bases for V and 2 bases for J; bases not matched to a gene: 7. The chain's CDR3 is CASSPPSRDRANTEAFF. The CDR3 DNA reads TGTGCCAGCTCACCACCTTCTCGGGACAGGGCCAACACTGAAGCTTTCTTT.

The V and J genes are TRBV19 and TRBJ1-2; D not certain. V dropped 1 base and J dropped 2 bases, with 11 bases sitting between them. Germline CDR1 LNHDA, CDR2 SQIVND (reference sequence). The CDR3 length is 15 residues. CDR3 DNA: TGTGCCAGTAGTATAGGACCGACCGACAACTATGGCTACACCTTC. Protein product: CASSIGPTDNYGYTF.

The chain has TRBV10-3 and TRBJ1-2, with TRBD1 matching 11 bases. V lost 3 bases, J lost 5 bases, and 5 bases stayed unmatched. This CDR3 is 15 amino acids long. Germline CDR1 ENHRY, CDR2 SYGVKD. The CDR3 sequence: CAISDMGQGVYGYTF. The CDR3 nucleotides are TGTGCCATCAGTGATATGGGACAGGGGGTTTATGGCTACACCTTC.

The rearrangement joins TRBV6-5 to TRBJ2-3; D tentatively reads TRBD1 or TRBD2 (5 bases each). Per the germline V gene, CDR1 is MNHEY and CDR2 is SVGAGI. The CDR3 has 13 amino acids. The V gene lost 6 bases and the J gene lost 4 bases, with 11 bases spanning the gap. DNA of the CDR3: TGTGCCAGCAGCCTCGGGACGGCAGATACGCAGTATTTT. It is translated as CASSLGTADTQYF.